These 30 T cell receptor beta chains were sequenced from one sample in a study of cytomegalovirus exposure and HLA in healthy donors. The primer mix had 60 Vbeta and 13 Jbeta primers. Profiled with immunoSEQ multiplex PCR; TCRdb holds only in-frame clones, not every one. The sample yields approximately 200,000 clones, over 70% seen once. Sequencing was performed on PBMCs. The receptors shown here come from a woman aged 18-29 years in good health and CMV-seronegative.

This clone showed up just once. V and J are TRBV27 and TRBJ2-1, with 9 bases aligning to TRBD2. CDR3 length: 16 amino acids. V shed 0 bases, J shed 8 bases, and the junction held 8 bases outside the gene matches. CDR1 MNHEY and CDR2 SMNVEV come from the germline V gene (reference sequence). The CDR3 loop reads CASSLSRGRARDEQFF. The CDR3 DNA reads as TGTGCCAGCAGTTTATCGCGCGGGAGGGCCCGGGATGAGCAGTTCTTC.

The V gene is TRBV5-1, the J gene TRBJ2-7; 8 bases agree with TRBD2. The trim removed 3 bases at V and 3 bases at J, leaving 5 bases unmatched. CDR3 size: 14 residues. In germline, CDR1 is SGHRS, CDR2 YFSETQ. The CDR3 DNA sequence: TGCGCCAGCAGCTCGCCGGGACTAGACTACGAGCAGTACTTC. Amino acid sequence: CASSSPGLDYEQYF.

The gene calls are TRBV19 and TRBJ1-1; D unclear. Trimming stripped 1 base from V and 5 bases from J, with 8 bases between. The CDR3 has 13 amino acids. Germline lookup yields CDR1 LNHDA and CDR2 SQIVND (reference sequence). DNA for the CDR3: TGTGCCAGTAGTATAGTGACCGGGACTGAAGCTTTCTTT. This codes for CASSIVTGTEAFF.

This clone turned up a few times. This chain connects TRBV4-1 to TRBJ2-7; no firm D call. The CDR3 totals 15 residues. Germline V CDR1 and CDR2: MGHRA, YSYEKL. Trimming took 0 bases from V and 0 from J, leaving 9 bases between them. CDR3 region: CASSQDLSYSYEQYF. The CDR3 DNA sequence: TGCGCCAGCAGCCAAGATTTGAGCTACTCCTACGAGCAGTACTTC.

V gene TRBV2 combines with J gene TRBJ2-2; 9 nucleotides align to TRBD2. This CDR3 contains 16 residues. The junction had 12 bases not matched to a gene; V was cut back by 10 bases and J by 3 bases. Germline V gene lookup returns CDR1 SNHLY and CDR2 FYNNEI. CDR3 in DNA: TGTGCCACCATCGGCGCGGGGGGGGCAGACACCGGGGAGCTGTTTTTT. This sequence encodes CATIGAGGADTGELFF.

The CDR3 nucleotides read TGCGCCAGCAGCCACCATACAGGGGTTTACTATGGCTACACCTTC. Its protein is CASSHHTGVYYGYTF. V usage is TRBV4-1 and J usage is TRBJ1-2; 7 bases map to TRBD1. CDR3 size: 15 residues. Unmatched junction bases numbered 7, after V lost 3 bases and J lost 3 bases. Germline lookup yields CDR1 MGHRA and CDR2 YSYEKL.

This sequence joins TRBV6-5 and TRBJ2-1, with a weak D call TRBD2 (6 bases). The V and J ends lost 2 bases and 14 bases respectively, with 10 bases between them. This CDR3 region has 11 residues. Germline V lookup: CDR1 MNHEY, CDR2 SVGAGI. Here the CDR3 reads CASSYTGGEFF. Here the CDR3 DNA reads TGTGCCAGCAGTTACACCGGAGGGGAGTTCTTC.

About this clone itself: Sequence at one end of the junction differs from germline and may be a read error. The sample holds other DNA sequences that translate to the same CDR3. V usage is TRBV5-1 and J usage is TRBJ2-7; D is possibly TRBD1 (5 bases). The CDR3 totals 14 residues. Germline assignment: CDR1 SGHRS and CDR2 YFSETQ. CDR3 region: CASSLGQGSYEQYF. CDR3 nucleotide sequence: TGCGCCAGCAGTTTGGGCCAGGGTTCCTACGAGCAGTACTTC.

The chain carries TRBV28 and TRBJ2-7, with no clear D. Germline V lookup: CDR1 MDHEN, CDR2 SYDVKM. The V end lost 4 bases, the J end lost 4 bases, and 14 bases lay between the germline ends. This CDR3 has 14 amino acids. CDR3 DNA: TGTGCCAGCAGTTCGGCCGAGGTCCTTTACGAGCAGTACTTC. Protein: CASSSAEVLYEQYF.

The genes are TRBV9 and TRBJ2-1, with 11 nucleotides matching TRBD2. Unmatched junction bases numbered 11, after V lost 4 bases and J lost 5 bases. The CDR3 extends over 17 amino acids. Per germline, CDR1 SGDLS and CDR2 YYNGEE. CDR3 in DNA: TGTGCCAGCAGCCCCGTCGGGACTAGCGGAATTCACAATGAGCAGTTCTTC. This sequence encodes CASSPVGTSGIHNEQFF.

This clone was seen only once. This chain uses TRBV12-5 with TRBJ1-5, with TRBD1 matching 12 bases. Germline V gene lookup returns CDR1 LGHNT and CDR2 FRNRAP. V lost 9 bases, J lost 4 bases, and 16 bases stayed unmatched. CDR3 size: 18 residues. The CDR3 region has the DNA TGTGCTAGGGCAACTTCCGGGACAGGGGGCACGAATAATCAGCCCCAGCATTTT. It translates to CARATSGTGGTNNQPQHF.

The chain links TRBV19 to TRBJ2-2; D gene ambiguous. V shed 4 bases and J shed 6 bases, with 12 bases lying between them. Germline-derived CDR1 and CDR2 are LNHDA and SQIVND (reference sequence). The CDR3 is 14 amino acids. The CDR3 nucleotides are TGTGCCAGTAGTAACCCTAGTTGGGCCGGGGAGCTGTTTTTT. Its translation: CASSNPSWAGELFF.

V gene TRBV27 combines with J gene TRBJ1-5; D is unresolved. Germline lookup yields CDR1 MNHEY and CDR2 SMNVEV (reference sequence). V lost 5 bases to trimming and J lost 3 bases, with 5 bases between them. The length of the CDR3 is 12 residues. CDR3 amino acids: CASSPSNQPQHF. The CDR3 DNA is TGTGCCAGCAGTCCCTCCAATCAGCCCCAGCATTTT.

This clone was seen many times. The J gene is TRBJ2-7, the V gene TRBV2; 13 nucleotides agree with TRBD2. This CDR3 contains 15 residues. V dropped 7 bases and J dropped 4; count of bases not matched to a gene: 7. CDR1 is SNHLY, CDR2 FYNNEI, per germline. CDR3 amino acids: CASNGLAGVSYEQYF. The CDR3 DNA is TGTGCCAGCAACGGACTAGCGGGAGTGTCTTACGAGCAGTACTTC. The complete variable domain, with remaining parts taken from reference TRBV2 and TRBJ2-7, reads EPEVTQTPSHQVTQMGQEVILRCVPISNHLYFYWYRQILGQKVEFLVSFYNNEISEKSEIFDDQFSVERPDGSNFTLKIRSTKLEDSAMYFCASNGLAGVSYEQYFGPGTRLTVT.

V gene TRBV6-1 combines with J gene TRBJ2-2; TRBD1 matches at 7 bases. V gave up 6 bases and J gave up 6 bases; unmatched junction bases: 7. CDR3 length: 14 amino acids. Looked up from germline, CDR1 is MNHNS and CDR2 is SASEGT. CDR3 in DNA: TGTGCCAGCAGAACAAGACAGGGAGCCGGGGAGCTGTTTTTT. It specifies CASRTRQGAGELFF.

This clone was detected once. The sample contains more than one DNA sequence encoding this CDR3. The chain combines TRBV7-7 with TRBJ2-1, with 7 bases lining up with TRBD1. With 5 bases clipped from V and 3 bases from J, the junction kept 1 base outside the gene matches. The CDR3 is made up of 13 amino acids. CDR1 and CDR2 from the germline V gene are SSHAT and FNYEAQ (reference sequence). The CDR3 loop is CASSRDSYNEQFF. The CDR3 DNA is TGTGCCAGCAGCCGGGACAGCTACAATGAGCAGTTCTTC.

As DNA, the CDR3 is TGTGCCAGCAGGGGGACAGGGGGAAAAACTGAAGCTTTCTTT. Encoded protein: CASRGTGGKTEAFF. The chain recombines TRBV2 with TRBJ1-1; 11 nucleotides match TRBD1. Germline loops: CDR1 SNHLY, CDR2 FYNNEI. The CDR3 length is 14 residues. Unmatched junction bases numbered 5, after V lost 6 bases and J lost 5 bases.

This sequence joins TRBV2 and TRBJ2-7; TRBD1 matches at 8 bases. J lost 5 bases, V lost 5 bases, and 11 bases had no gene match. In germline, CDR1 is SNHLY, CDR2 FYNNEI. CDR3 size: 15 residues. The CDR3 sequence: CASSQRGQGRDEQYF. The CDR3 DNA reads TGTGCCAGCAGTCAAAGAGGACAGGGAAGGGACGAGCAGTACTTC.

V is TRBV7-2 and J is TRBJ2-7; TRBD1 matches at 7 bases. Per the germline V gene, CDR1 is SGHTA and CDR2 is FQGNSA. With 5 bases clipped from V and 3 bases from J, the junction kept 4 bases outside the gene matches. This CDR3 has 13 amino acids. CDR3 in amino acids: CASSLRDSYEQYF. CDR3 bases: TGTGCCAGCAGCCTCCGGGACAGCTACGAGCAGTACTTC.

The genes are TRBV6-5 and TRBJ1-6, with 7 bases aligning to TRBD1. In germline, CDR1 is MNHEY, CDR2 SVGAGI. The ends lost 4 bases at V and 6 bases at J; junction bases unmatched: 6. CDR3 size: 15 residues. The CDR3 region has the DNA TGTGCCAGCAGTTCCGGGACAGAGTTTAATTCACCCCTCCACTTT. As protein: CASSSGTEFNSPLHF.

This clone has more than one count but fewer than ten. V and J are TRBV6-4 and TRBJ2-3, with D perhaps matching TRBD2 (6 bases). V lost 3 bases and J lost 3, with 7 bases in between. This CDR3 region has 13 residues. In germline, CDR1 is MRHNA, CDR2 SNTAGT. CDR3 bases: TGTGCCAGCAGTGAAAGCGGGACAGATACGCAGTATTTT. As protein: CASSESGTDTQYF.

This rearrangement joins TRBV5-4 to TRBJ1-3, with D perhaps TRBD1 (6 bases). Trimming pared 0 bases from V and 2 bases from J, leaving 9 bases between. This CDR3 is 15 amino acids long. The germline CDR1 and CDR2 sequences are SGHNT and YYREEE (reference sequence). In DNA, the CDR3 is TGTGCCAGCAGCTTGGTTCCAGGGGCTGGAAACACCATATATTTT. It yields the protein CASSLVPGAGNTIYF.

The CDR3 DNA reads TGTGCCAGCAGCTTAGGTACAGGGGTCAATTACGAGCAGTACTTC. It specifies CASSLGTGVNYEQYF. The J gene is TRBJ2-7, the V gene TRBV7-8; 7 bases agree with TRBD1. CDR1 and CDR2 (germline): SGHVS, FQNEAQ. The trim removed 1 base at V and 4 bases at J, leaving 7 bases unmatched. The CDR3 spans 15 residues.

CDR3 region: CASSEGDRGLGANVLTF. The DNA for the CDR3 is TGTGCCAGCAGTGAAGGGGACAGGGGGCTGGGGGCCAACGTCCTGACTTTC. The chain links TRBV2 to TRBJ2-6; 12 bases match TRBD1. The germline CDR1 and CDR2 sequences are SNHLY and FYNNEI. The V segment lost 1 base and the J segment 4 bases; nucleotides outside the gene matches: 2. The CDR3 is 17 amino acids.

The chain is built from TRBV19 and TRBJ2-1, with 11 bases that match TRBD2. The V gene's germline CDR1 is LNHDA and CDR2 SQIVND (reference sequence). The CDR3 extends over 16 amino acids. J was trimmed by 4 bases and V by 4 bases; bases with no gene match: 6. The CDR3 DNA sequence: TGTGCCAGTAGTAGGCTAGCGGGAGGAGTTTACAATGAGCAGTTCTTC. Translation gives CASSRLAGGVYNEQFF.

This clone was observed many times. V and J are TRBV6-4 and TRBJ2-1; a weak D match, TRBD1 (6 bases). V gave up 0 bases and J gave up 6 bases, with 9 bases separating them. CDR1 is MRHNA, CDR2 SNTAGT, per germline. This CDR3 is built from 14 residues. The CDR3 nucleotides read TGTGCCAGCAGTGACTCGAGGGACACCAATGAGCAGTTCTTC. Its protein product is CASSDSRDTNEQFF.

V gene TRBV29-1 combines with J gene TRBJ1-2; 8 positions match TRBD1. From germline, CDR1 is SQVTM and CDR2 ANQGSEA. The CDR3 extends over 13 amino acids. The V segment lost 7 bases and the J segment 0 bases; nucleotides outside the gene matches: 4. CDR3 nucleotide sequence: TGCAGCGGCGGACAGGGCGCTAACTATGGCTACACCTTC. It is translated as CSGGQGANYGYTF.

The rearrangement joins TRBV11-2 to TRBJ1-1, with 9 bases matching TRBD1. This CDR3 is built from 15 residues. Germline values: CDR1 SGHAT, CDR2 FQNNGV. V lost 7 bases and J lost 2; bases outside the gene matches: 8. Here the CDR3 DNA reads TGTGCCAGCAACCACAGGGGGCCCTCTAACACTGAAGCTTTCTTT. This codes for CASNHRGPSNTEAFF.

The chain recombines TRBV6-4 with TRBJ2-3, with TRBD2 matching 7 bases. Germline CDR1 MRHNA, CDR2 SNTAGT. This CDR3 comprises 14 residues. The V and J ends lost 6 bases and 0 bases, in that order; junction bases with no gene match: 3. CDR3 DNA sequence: TGTGCCAGCAGCGCTAGCGGCAGCACAGATACGCAGTATTTT. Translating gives CASSASGSTDTQYF.

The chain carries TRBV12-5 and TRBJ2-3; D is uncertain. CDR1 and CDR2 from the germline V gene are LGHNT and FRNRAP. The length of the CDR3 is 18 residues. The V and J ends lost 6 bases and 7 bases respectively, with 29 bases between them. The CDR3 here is CASGPYPRLRWVGYTQYF. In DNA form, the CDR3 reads TGTGCTAGTGGGCCATATCCTAGGCTCCGGTGGGTTGGGTATACGCAGTATTTT.